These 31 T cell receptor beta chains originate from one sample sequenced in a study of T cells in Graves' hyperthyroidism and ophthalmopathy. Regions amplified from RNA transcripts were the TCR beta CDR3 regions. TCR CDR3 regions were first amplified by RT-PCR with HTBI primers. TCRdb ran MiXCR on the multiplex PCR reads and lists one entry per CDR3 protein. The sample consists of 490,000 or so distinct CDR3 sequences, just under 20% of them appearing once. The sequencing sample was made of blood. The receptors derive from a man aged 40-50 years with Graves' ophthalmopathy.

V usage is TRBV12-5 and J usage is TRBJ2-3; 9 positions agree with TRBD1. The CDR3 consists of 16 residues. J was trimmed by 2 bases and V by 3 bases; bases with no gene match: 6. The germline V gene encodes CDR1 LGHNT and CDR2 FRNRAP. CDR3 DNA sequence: TGTGCTAGTGGTTTCGGGACAGGGAGTTCCACAGATACGCAGTATTTT. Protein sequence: CASGFGTGSSTDTQYF. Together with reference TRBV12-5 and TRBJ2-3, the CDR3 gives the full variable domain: DARVTQTPRHKVTEMGQEVTMRCQPILGHNTVFWYRQTMMQGLELLAYFRNRAPLDDSGMPKDRFSAEMPDATLATLKIQPSEPRDSAVYFCASGFGTGSSTDTQYFGPGTRLTVL.

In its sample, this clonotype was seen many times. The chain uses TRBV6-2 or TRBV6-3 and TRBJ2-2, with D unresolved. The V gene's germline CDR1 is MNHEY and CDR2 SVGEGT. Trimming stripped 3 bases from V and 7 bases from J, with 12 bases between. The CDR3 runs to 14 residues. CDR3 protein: CASSYIAPNGELFF. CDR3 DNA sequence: TGTGCCAGCAGTTATATAGCCCCAAACGGGGAGCTGTTTTTT.

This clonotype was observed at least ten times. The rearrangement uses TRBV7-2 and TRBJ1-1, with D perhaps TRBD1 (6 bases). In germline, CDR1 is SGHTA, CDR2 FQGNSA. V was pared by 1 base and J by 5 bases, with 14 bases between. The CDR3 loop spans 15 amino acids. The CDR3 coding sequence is TGTGCCAGCAGCTTAGAGGGGGGGTACGGGACTGAAGCTTTCTTT. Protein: CASSLEGGYGTEAFF. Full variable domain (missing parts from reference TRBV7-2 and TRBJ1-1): GAGVSQSPSNKVTEKGKDVELRCDPISGHTALYWYRQSLGQGLEFLIYFQGNSAPDKSGLPSDRFSAERTGGSVSTLTIQRTQQEDSAVYLCASSLEGGYGTEAFFGQGTRLTVV.

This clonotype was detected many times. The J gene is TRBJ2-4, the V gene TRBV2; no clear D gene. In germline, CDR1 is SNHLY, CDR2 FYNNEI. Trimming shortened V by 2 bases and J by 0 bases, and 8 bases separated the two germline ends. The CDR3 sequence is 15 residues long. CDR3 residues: CASSERRLAKNIQYF. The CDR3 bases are TGTGCCAGCAGTGAACGGAGACTAGCCAAAAACATTCAGTACTTC. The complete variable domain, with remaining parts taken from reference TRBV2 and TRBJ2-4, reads EPEVTQTPSHQVTQMGQEVILRCVPISNHLYFYWYRQILGQKVEFLVSFYNNEISEKSEIFDDQFSVERPDGSNFTLKIRSTKLEDSAMYFCASSERRLAKNIQYFGAGTRLSVL.

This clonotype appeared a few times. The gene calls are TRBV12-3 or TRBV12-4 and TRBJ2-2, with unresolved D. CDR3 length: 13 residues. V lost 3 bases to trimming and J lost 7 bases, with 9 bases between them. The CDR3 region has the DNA TGTGCCAGCAGTTTCATGGCGGACGGGGAGCTGTTTTTT. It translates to CASSFMADGELFF.

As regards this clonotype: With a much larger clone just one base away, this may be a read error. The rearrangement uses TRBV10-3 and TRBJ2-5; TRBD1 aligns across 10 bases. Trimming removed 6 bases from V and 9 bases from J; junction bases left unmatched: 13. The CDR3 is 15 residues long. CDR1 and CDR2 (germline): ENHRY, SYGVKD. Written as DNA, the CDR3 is TGTGCCATCAGGACAGACAGGGGGCGATCCGAGGCCCAGTACTTC. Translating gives CAIRTDRGRSEAQYF.

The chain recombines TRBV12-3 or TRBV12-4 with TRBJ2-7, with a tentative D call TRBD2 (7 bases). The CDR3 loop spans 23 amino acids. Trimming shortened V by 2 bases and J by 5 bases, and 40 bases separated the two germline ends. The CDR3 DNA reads TGTGCCAGCAGTTTACGAAGATTCTTGGGACAAAGCCTAGGGACTACGGGTGACAACGAGCAGTACTTC. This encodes CASSLRRFLGQSLGTTGDNEQYF.

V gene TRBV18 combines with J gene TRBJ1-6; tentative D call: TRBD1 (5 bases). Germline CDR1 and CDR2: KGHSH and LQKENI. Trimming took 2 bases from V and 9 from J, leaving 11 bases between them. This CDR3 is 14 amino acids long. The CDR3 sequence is CASSPEAGLSPLHF. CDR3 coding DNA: TGTGCCAGCTCACCAGAGGCAGGGCTTTCACCCCTCCACTTT.

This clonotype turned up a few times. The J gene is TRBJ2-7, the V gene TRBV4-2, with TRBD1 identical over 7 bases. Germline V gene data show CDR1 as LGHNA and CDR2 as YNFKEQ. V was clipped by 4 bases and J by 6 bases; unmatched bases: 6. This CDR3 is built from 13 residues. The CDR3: CASSLGGEVEQYF. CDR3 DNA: TGTGCCAGCAGCCTAGGGGGCGAGGTCGAGCAGTACTTC.

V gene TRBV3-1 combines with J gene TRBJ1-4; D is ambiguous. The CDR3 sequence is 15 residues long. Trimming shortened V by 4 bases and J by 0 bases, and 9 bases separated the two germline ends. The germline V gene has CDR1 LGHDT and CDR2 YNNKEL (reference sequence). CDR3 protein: CASSLQAATNEKLFF. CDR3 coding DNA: TGTGCCAGCAGCCTGCAGGCCGCAACTAATGAAAAACTGTTTTTT.

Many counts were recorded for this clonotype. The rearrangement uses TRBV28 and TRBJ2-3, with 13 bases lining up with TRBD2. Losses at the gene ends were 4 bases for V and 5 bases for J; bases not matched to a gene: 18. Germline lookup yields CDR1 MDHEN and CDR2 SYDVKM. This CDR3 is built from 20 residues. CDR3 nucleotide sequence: TGTGCCAGCAGTTATTTTACTAGCGGGGGGGGCGTCGGTTCGGAAGATACGCAGTATTTT. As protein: CASSYFTSGGGVGSEDTQYF.

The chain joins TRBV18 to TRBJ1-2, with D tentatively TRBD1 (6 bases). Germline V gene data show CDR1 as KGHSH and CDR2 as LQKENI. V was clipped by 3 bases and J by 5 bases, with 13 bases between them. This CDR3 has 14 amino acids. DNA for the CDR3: TGTGCCAGCTCACCGGGCAGGGGTGTGTATGGCTACACCTTC. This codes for CASSPGRGVYGYTF.

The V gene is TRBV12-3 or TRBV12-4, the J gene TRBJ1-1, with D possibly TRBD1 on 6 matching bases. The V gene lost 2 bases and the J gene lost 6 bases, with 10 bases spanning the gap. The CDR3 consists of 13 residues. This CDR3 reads CASSLQQGSEAFF. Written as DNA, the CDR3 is TGTGCCAGCAGTTTACAACAGGGTTCTGAAGCTTTCTTT.

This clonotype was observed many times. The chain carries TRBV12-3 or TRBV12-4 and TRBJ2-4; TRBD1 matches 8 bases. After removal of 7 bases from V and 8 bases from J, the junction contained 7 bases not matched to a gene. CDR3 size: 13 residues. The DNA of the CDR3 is TGTGCCAGCACCCTAGACAGGGGTGACATTCAGTACTTC. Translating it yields CASTLDRGDIQYF.

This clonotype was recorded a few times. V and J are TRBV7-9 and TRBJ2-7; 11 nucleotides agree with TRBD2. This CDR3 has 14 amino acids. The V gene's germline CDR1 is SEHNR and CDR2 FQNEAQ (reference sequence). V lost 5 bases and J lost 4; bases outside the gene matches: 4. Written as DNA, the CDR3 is TGTGCCAGCAGCAATAGCGGGAGGGCGTACGAGCAGTACTTC. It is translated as CASSNSGRAYEQYF. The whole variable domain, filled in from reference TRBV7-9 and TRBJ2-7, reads DTGVSQNPRHKITKRGQNVTFRCDPISEHNRLYWYRQTLGQGPEFLTYFQNEAQLEKSRLLSDRFSAERPKGSFSTLEIQRTEQGDSAMYLCASSNSGRAYEQYFGPGTRLTVT.

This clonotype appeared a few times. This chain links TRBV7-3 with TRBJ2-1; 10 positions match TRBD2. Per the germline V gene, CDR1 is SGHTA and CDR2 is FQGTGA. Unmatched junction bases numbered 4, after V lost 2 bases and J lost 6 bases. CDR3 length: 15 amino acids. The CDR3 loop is CASSLEAGGFNEQFF. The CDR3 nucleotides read TGTGCCAGCAGCTTAGAAGCGGGAGGGTTCAATGAGCAGTTCTTC.

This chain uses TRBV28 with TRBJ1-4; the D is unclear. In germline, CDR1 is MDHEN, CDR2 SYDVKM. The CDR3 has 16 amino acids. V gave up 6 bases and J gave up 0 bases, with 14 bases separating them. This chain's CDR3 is CASRSYEGTTNEKLFF. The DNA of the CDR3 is TGTGCCAGCAGGTCGTACGAGGGCACAACTAATGAAAAACTGTTTTTT.

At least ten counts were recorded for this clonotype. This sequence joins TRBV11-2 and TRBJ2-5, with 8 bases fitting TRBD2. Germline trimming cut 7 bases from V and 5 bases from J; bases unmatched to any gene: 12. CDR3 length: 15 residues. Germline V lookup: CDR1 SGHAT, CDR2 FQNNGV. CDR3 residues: CASTSSDSGMETQYF. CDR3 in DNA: TGTGCCAGCACCTCAAGTGATAGCGGGATGGAGACCCAGTACTTC.

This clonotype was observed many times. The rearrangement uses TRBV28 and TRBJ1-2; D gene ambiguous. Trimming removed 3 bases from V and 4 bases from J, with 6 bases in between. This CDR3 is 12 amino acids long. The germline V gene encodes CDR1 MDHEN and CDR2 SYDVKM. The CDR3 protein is CASSLTLYGYTF. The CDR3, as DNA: TGTGCCAGCAGTTTGACCCTCTATGGCTACACCTTC.

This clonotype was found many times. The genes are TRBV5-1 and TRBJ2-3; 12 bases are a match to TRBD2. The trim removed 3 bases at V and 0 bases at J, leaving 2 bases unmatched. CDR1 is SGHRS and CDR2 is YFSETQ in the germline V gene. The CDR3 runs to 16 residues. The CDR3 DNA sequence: TGCGCCAGCAGCTCTACTAGCGGGAGGAGCACAGATACGCAGTATTTT. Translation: CASSSTSGRSTDTQYF. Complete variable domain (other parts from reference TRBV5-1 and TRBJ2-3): KAGVTQTPRYLIKTRGQQVTLSCSPISGHRSVSWYQQTPGQGLQFLFEYFSETQRNKGNFPGRFSGRQFSNSRSEMNVSTLELGDSALYLCASSSTSGRSTDTQYFGPGTRLTVL.

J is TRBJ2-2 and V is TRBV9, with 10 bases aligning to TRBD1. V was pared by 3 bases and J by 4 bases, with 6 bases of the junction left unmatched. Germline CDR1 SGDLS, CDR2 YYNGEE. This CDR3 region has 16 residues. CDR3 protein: CASSDRQGAITGELFF. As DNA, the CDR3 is TGTGCCAGCAGCGATCGACAGGGGGCCATCACCGGGGAGCTGTTTTTT.

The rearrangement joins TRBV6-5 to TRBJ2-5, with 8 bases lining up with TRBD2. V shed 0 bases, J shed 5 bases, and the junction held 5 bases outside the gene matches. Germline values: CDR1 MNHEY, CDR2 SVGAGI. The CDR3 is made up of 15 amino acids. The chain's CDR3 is CASSYSRPSGETQYF. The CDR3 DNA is TGTGCCAGCAGTTACTCGAGGCCTAGCGGGGAGACCCAGTACTTC.

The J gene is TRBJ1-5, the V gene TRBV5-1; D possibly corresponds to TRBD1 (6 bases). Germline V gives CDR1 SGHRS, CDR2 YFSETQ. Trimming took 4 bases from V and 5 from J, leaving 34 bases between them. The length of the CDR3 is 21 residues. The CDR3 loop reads CASSQENTLRTAKPPYQPQHF. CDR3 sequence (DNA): TGCGCCAGCAGCCAAGAAAACACCCTCCGGACAGCTAAGCCCCCCTATCAGCCCCAGCATTTT.

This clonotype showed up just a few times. In DNA, the CDR3 is TGTGCCAGCGGACAGCGGGAAGGTTCACCCCTCCACTTT. Translating it yields CASGQREGSPLHF. V and J are TRBV19 and TRBJ1-6; TRBD1 is a possible D gene (6 bases). The CDR3 spans 13 residues. The V end was cut by 9 bases, the J end by 9 bases, with 15 bases between. The germline gives CDR1 LNHDA, CDR2 SQIVND (reference sequence).

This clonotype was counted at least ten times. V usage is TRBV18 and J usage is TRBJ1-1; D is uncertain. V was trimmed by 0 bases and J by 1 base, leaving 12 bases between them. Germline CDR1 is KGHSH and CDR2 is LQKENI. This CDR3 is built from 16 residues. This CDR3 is CASSPPGGWGNTEAFF. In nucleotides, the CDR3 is TGTGCCAGCTCACCACCGGGAGGGTGGGGGAACACTGAAGCTTTCTTT.

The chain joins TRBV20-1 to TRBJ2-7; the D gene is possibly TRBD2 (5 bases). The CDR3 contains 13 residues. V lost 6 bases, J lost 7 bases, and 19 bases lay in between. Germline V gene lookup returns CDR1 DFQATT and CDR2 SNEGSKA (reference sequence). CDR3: CSARTQAAREQYF. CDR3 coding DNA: TGCAGTGCGCGGACTCAAGCGGCGAGGGAGCAGTACTTC.

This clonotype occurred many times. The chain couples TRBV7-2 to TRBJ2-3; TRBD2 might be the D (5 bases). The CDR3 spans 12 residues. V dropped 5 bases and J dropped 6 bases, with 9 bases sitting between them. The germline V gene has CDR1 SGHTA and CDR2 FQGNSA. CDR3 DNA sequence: TGTGCCAGCAGCACCCGCGGGGATACGCAGTATTTT. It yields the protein CASSTRGDTQYF. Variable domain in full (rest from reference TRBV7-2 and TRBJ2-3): GAGVSQSPSNKVTEKGKDVELRCDPISGHTALYWYRQSLGQGLEFLIYFQGNSAPDKSGLPSDRFSAERTGGSVSTLTIQRTQQEDSAVYLCASSTRGDTQYFGPGTRLTVL.

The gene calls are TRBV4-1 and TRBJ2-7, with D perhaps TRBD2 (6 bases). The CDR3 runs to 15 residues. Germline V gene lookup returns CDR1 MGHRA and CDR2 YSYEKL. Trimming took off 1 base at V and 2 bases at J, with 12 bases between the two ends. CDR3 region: CASSQGGVGPYEQYF. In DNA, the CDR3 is TGCGCCAGCAGCCAAGGGGGGGTAGGACCCTACGAGCAGTACTTC.

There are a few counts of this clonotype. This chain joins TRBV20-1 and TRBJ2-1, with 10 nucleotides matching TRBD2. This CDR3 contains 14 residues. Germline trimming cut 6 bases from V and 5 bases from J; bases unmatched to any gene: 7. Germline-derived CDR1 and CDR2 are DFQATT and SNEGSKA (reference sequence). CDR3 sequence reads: CSAGSGRTHNEQFF. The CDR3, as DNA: TGCAGTGCAGGTAGCGGGAGGACCCACAATGAGCAGTTCTTC.

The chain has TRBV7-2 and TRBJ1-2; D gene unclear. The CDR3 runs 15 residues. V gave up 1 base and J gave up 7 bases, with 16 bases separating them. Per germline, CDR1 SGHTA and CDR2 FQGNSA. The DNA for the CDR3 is TGTGCCAGCAGCTTAGAGCGCAAACTGGGTGGTGGCTACACCTTC. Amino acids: CASSLERKLGGGYTF.

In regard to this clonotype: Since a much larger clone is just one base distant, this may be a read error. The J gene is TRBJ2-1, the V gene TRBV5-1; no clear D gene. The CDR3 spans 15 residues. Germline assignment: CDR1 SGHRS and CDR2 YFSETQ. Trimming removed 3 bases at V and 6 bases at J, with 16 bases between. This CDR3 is CASSSEASRGNEQFF. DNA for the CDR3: TGCGCCAGCAGCTCGGAAGCCTCTAGAGGCAATGAGCAGTTCTTC.